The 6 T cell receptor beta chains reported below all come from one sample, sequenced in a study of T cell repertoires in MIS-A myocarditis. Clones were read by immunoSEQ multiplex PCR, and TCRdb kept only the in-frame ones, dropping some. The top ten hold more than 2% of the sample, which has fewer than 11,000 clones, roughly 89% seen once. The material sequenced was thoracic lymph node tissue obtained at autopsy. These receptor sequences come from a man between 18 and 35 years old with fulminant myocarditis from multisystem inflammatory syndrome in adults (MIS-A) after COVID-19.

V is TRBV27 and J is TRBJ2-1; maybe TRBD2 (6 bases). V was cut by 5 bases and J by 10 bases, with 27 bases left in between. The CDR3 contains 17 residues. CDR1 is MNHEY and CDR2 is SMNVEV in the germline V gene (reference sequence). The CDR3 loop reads CASSEGAGVAEVQEQFF. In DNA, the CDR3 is TGTGCCAGCAGTGAAGGAGCTGGGGTAGCGGAAGTTCAAGAGCAGTTCTTC.

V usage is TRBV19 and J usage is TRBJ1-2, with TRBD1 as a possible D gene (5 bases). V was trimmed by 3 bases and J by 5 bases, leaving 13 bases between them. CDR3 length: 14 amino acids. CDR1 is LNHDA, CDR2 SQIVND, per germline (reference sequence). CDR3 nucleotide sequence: TGTGCCAGTAGTATCGTTACAGGTTATTATGGCTACACCTTC. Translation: CASSIVTGYYGYTF.

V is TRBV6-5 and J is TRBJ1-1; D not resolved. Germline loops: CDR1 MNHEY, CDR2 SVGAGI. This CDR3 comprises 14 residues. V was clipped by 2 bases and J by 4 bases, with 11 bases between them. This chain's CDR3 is CASSYRLDSTEAFF. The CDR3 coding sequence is TGTGCCAGCAGTTACCGGCTCGATAGCACTGAAGCTTTCTTT.

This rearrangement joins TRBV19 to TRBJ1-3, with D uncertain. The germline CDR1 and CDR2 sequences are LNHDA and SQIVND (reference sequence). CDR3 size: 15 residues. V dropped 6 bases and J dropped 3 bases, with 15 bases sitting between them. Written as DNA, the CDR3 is TGTGCCAGTAGCCCCGGGAGGGCAGGTGGAAACACCATATATTTT. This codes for CASSPGRAGGNTIYF. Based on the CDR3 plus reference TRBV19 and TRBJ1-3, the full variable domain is DGGITQSPKYLFRKEGQNVTLSCEQNLNHDAMYWYRQDPGQGLRLIYYSQIVNDFQKGDIAEGYSVSREKKESFPLTVTSAQKNPTAFYLCASSPGRAGGNTIYFGEGSWLTVV.

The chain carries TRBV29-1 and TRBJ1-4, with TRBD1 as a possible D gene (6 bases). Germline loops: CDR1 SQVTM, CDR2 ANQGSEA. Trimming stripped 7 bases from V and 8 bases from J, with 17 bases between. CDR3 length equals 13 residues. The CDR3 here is CSARQGREEKLFF. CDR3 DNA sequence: TGCAGCGCCCGGCAGGGGAGGGAGGAAAAACTGTTTTTT.

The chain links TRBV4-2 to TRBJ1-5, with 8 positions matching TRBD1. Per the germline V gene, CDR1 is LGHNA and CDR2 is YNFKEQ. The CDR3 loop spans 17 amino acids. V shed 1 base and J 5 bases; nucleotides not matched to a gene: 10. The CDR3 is CASSQVGQGGDYQPQHF. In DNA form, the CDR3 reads TGTGCCAGCAGCCAAGTCGGACAGGGAGGGGATTATCAGCCCCAGCATTTT.